This T cell receptor (beta chain) was sequenced during a study of response to subunit inactivated influenza vaccine. TCRdb recomputed calls from the RT-PCR reads with MiXCR, one row per CDR3 protein. Here the sample spans 530,000 or so distinct CDR3 sequences, 13% to 15% being singletons. This clonotype has just a few counts. The antigen remains unidentified. The V and J ends lost 6 bases and 5 bases, in that order; junction bases with no gene match: 8. The CDR3 extends over 14 amino acids. Germline-derived CDR1 and CDR2 are MNHEY and SMNVEV (reference sequence). Study findings and constraints: The authors suggested that few new T cells are recruited per seasonal influenza vaccination.

The clonotype was recovered from a man aged 50-60 years who received an inactivated influenza vaccine. The sample was PBMCs from blood, taken 11 to 12 days after vaccination. The chain carries TRBV27 and TRBJ2-7; 9 bases line up with TRBD1. CDR3 sequence: CASSAGTGNNEQYF. CDR3 DNA: TGTGCCAGCAGCGCCGGGACAGGGAATAACGAGCAGTACTTC.